This T cell receptor (beta chain) was identified in a study of cytomegalovirus exposure and HLA in healthy donors. Whole-study findings and limits: Many donors shared some public TCRs, even though most TCR sequences were rare. Cytomegalovirus-associated status was assigned to roughly 160 TCR beta chains. By a later analysis, the bulk of CMV-associated TCR beta chains appeared HLA-restricted.

Primers for the PCR totalled 60 Vbeta and 13 Jbeta. This table comes from immunoSEQ multiplex PCR, and its TCRdb copy is limited to in-frame clones, with some not included. The data contain 60,000 to 80,000 clones, 60% to 80% of them singletons. After removal of 6 bases from V and 2 bases from J, the junction contained 6 bases not matched to a gene. Germline values: CDR1 MNHEY, CDR2 SVGAGI. This CDR3 is 14 amino acids long. As to this clone: Its antigen remains unknown.

This chain connects TRBV6-5 to TRBJ2-7; 8 nucleotides agree with TRBD1. This receptor was identified in a man between 25 and 39 years old in good health and CMV-seronegative. Source material: PBMCs. CDR3 coding DNA: TGTGCCAGCAGGGACAGGGAATTTACCTACGAGCAGTACTTC. As protein: CASRDREFTYEQYF.